A single sample is the source of the 6 T cell receptor beta chains below, sequenced in a study of long-term antiretroviral therapy in people with HIV. Researchers report immunoSEQ v3.0 was run at survey level. The assay was immunoSEQ multiplex PCR, and TCRdb's table has in-frame clones only and misses some. In the table there are about 16,000 clones, over 70% of which are singletons. The sample consisted of unsorted PBMCs, taken 2.1 years after starting antiretroviral therapy. The source is a man aged 35 to 55 with HIV.

Comments on this clone: This may be a read error: a much more frequent sequence differs by one nucleotide. This specimen includes other DNA sequences encoding the same CDR3. The chain's CDR3 is CASSLEGSSYEQYF. The CDR3 DNA reads TGCGCCAGCAGCTTGGAGGGAAGCTCCTACGAGCAGTACTTC. This sequence joins TRBV5-1 and TRBJ2-7; D gene uncertain. CDR1 SGHRS and CDR2 YFSETQ come from the germline V gene. Between the trimmed V and J ends, which lost 0 bases and 0 bases, there was a span of 7 bases. CDR3 size: 14 residues.

The chain joins TRBV4-1 to TRBJ1-5, with 9 bases that match TRBD1. Germline values: CDR1 MGHRA, CDR2 YSYEKL. CDR3 size: 16 residues. The ends lost 3 bases at V and 0 bases at J; junction bases unmatched: 3. The CDR3 reads CASSQGTGNSNQPQHF. The CDR3 region has the DNA TGCGCCAGCAGCCAGGGGACAGGGAATAGCAATCAGCCCCAGCATTTT.

The chain joins TRBV1 to TRBJ2-3; the table assigns TRBD2, which was not confirmed against the DNA. TRBV1 is a pseudogene locus. The CDR3 contains 18 residues. The CDR3 nucleotides are TGCACCAGCAGCCAGGGGTTCACTAGCCGAGTGGGTACAGATACGCAGTATTTT. Its translation is CTSSQGFTSRVGTDTQYF.

This sequence joins TRBV5-1 and TRBJ2-1, with D perhaps given as TRBD1 or TRBD2 (6 bases each). V was shortened by 2 bases and J by 8 bases, with 11 bases between the two germline ends. The germline V gene encodes CDR1 SGHRS and CDR2 YFSETQ. CDR3 size: 13 residues. The CDR3 coding sequence is TGCGCCAGCAGCTTTACAGGGAGGCATGAGCAGTTCTTC. Encoded protein: CASSFTGRHEQFF.

The chain joins TRBV4-2 to TRBJ1-2, with D tentatively TRBD1 (5 bases). Between the trimmed V and J ends, which lost 0 bases and 0 bases, there was a span of 5 bases. The CDR3 spans 14 residues. CDR1 is LGHNA, CDR2 YNFKEQ, per germline. CDR3 sequence (DNA): TGTGCCAGCAGCCAAGAAGGGGCTAACTATGGCTACACCTTC. It is translated as CASSQEGANYGYTF.

The CDR3 here is CATSRGVLNQPQHF. For the CDR3, the DNA is TGTGCCACCAGCAGAGGAGTACTCAATCAGCCCCAGCATTTT. The chain uses TRBV15 and TRBJ1-5; no reliable D call. Per germline, CDR1 LNHNV and CDR2 YYDKDF (reference sequence). V lost 1 base to trimming and J lost 3 bases, with 7 bases between them. The CDR3 covers 14 residues.